Listed here are 30 T cell receptor beta chains from one sample, sequenced in a study of shared clonotypes between healthy human individuals. Profiled with immunoSEQ multiplex PCR; TCRdb holds only in-frame clones, not every one. The data hold 1.6 million or so clones, with 95% to 97% observed a single time. The specimen sequenced was naive CD4+ T cells sorted from blood. Subset specified: CD45RA+ positively selected. The receptors come from a man aged 25-45 years in good health.

On this clone: The same CDR3 also results from other DNA sequences found in this sample. The V gene is TRBV30, the J gene TRBJ2-3; D gene unclear. CDR3 length: 11 amino acids. V lost 3 bases and J 6 bases, leaving 7 bases between the germline ends. The germline V gene has CDR1 GTSNPN and CDR2 SVGIG (reference sequence). The CDR3 DNA is TGTGCCTGGAGCCGGGCCGATACGCAGTATTTT. Translated, it gives CAWSRADTQYF. Full variable domain (missing parts from reference TRBV30 and TRBJ2-3): SQTIHQWPATLVQPVGSPLSLECTVEGTSNPNLYWYRQAAGRGLQLLFYSVGIGQISSEVPQNLSASRPQDRQFILSSKKLLLSDSGFYLCAWSRADTQYFGPGTRLTVL.

The chain couples TRBV29-1 to TRBJ2-7; 8 nucleotides line up with TRBD2. Germline CDR1 SQVTM, CDR2 ANQGSEA. There are 16 residues in the CDR3. J gave up 1 base and V 4 bases, and 12 bases lay outside the gene matches. The CDR3 region has the DNA TGCAGCGTTGTTGGTCACGGGAGGGCCAAATCCTACGAGCAGTACTTC. The encoded protein is CSVVGHGRAKSYEQYF.

CDR3 coding DNA: TGTGCCAGTAGTATAGACAAATCGGGACAGCCCACAGATACGCAGTATTTT. It encodes CASSIDKSGQPTDTQYF. This rearrangement joins TRBV19 to TRBJ2-3; 7 bases are a match to TRBD1. V lost 0 bases to trimming and J lost 2 bases; unmatched junction nucleotides: 8. In germline, CDR1 is LNHDA, CDR2 SQIVND (reference sequence). This CDR3 is built from 17 residues.

This CDR3 reads CASSLGRTSDTDTQYF. CDR3 sequence (DNA): TGTGCCAGCAGCTTAGGGCGTACTAGCGACACAGATACGCAGTATTTT. J is TRBJ2-3 and V is TRBV11-3; 7 bases are a match to TRBD2. Germline values: CDR1 SGHNT, CDR2 YENEEA. Trimming took 1 base from V and 2 from J; bases not matched to a gene: 6. This CDR3 spans 16 amino acids. Full variable domain (missing parts from reference TRBV11-3 and TRBJ2-3): EAGVVQSPRYKIIEKKQPVAFWCNPISGHNTLYWYLQNLGQGPELLIRYENEEAVDDSQLPKDRFSAERLKGVDSTLKIQPAELGDSAVYLCASSLGRTSDTDTQYFGPGTRLTVL.

Only one count was recorded for this clone. The gene calls are TRBV4-1 and TRBJ1-2; TRBD1 agrees at 7 bases. With V trimmed by 4 bases and J by 6 bases, 11 bases remained unmatched. The CDR3 has 15 amino acids. The V gene's germline CDR1 is MGHRA and CDR2 YSYEKL. The CDR3 coding sequence is TGCGCCAGCAGCCCCTATAACAGGGGTGGGAATGGCTACACCTTC. This gives the protein CASSPYNRGGNGYTF.

This chain links TRBV7-3 with TRBJ2-1, with 8 bases aligning to TRBD2. The V segment lost 5 bases and the J segment 2 bases; nucleotides outside the gene matches: 8. The CDR3 has 16 amino acids. The germline gives CDR1 SGHTA, CDR2 FQGTGA. CDR3 nucleotide sequence: TGTGCCAGCAGCCCAGCGGGACTAGACACCTACAATGAGCAGTTCTTC. Protein product: CASSPAGLDTYNEQFF.

This chain joins TRBV19 and TRBJ2-3; D is ambiguous. Trimming pared 3 bases from V and 1 base from J, leaving 8 bases between. CDR1 is LNHDA and CDR2 is SQIVND in the germline V gene (reference sequence). The CDR3 sequence is 14 residues long. The CDR3 reads CASSIDPRTDTQYF. The CDR3 DNA is TGTGCCAGTAGTATTGATCCCCGCACAGATACGCAGTATTTT.

The chain joins TRBV10-3 to TRBJ1-2, with 8 nucleotides matching TRBD1. Germline V gene sequence: CDR1 ENHRY, CDR2 SYGVKD. The V segment lost 6 bases and the J segment 5 bases; nucleotides outside the gene matches: 8. The CDR3 extends over 14 amino acids. This chain's CDR3 is CAIREDRDRYGYTF. CDR3 bases: TGTGCCATCAGAGAGGACCGGGACAGGTATGGCTACACCTTC.

V is TRBV18 and J is TRBJ1-5; D might be TRBD1 (5 bases). The CDR3 length is 14 residues. V lost 5 bases, J lost 5 bases, and 13 bases lay in between. Germline V gene lookup returns CDR1 KGHSH and CDR2 LQKENI. CDR3 residues: CASSEQVRDQPQHF. DNA for the CDR3: TGTGCCAGCTCAGAACAGGTGAGGGATCAGCCCCAGCATTTT.

The J gene is TRBJ1-1, the V gene TRBV5-1; D not certain. Germline CDR1 is SGHRS and CDR2 is YFSETQ. The CDR3 has 13 residues. V lost 4 bases, J lost 10 bases, and 17 bases lay in between. The CDR3 DNA reads TGCGCCAGCAGCACCCCGGGTCAAGTAGGAGCTTTCTTT. This codes for CASSTPGQVGAFF.

V usage is TRBV11-2 and J usage is TRBJ2-7; 11 bases align to TRBD2. V dropped 5 bases and J dropped 0; count of bases not matched to a gene: 3. This CDR3 has 15 amino acids. The germline V gene encodes CDR1 SGHAT and CDR2 FQNNGV. CDR3 sequence: CASSRGLADSYEQYF. The DNA of the CDR3 is TGTGCCAGCAGCCGGGGACTAGCGGACTCCTACGAGCAGTACTTC.

For this clone: Other DNA sequences of this sample code for an identical CDR3. This chain uses TRBV28 with TRBJ1-2, with 7 positions matching TRBD1. The J segment lost 4 bases and the V segment lost 1 base, leaving 3 bases of the junction unmatched. The CDR3 has 14 amino acids. The germline CDR1 and CDR2 sequences are MDHEN and SYDVKM. The CDR3 DNA reads as TGTGCCAGCAGTTTATCACCAGGGGGCTATGGCTACACCTTC. Translated: CASSLSPGGYGYTF.

Concerning this clone: This sample includes further DNA sequences coding for the same CDR3. The V and J genes are TRBV13 and TRBJ1-3; D gene unclear. The CDR3 runs 13 residues. Per germline, CDR1 PRHDT and CDR2 FYEKMQ (reference sequence). Between the trimmed V and J ends, which lost 5 bases and 0 bases, there was a span of 5 bases. As DNA, the CDR3 is TGTGCCAGCAGCCGCTACTCTGGAAACACCATATATTTT. It encodes CASSRYSGNTIYF. Drawing the rest from reference TRBV13 and TRBJ1-3, the complete variable domain is AAGVIQSPRHLIKEKRETATLKCYPIPRHDTVYWYQQGPGQDPQFLISFYEKMQSDKGSIPDRFSAQQFSDYHSELNMSSLELGDSALYFCASSRYSGNTIYFGEGSWLTVV.

This chain uses TRBV7-2 with TRBJ1-2, with 8 bases identical to TRBD1. This CDR3 has 17 amino acids. V trimming: 1 base; J trimming: 4 bases; junction bases outside the gene matches: 11. The germline gives CDR1 SGHTA, CDR2 FQGNSA. CDR3 nucleotide sequence: TGTGCCAGCAGCTTAGGGACAGGGAATTTCAAAGGCTATGGCTACACCTTC. Protein sequence: CASSLGTGNFKGYGYTF. Full variable domain (missing parts from reference TRBV7-2 and TRBJ1-2): GAGVSQSPSNKVTEKGKDVELRCDPISGHTALYWYRQSLGQGLEFLIYFQGNSAPDKSGLPSDRFSAERTGGSVSTLTIQRTQQEDSAVYLCASSLGTGNFKGYGYTFGSGTRLTVV.

This chain joins TRBV6-1 and TRBJ2-3, with 7 bases that match TRBD1. V gave up 6 bases and J gave up 5 bases; unmatched junction bases: 5. The germline gives CDR1 MNHNS, CDR2 SASEGT. The CDR3 is 13 amino acids. This chain's CDR3 is CASRRQGEDTQYF. The DNA of the CDR3 is TGTGCCAGCAGGCGACAGGGAGAAGATACGCAGTATTTT.

The rearrangement uses TRBV28 and TRBJ1-5, with D hard to call. V was clipped by 5 bases and J by 0 bases, with 8 bases between them. Per germline, CDR1 MDHEN and CDR2 SYDVKM. This CDR3 is 14 amino acids long. The CDR3 region is CASSPGSSNQPQHF. In DNA form, the CDR3 reads TGTGCCAGCAGTCCGGGTAGTAGCAATCAGCCCCAGCATTTT.

This rearrangement joins TRBV28 to TRBJ2-7; 8 bases align to TRBD2. The CDR3 covers 16 residues. Trimming took 2 bases from V and 2 from J; bases not matched to a gene: 8. Germline V gene data show CDR1 as MDHEN and CDR2 as SYDVKM. The DNA of the CDR3 is TGTGCCAGCAGTTTAGGGGGTAGCGGGGTGACCTACGAGCAGTACTTC. Protein sequence: CASSLGGSGVTYEQYF.

The gene calls are TRBV5-1 and TRBJ2-7; 8 positions agree with TRBD2. CDR1 and CDR2 (germline): SGHRS, YFSETQ. The length of the CDR3 is 14 residues. Losses at the gene ends were 5 bases for V and 0 bases for J; bases not matched to a gene: 4. CDR3 bases: TGCGCCAGCAGGGGCGGGAGGAGCTCCTACGAGCAGTACTTC. Protein sequence: CASRGGRSSYEQYF.

In regard to this clone: The same CDR3 can be traced to other DNA sequences in this sample. The chain is built from TRBV28 and TRBJ2-1; a possible D gene is TRBD2 (6 bases). Germline CDR1 MDHEN, CDR2 SYDVKM. The CDR3 totals 15 residues. Trimming took off 6 bases at V and 1 base at J, with 13 bases between the two ends. The CDR3 DNA reads as TGTGCCAGCAGCTCATCGGGGAGGTCCTACAATGAGCAGTTCTTC. It yields the protein CASSSSGRSYNEQFF.

This clone was counted a few times. Additional DNA sequences in this sample encode the identical CDR3. The rearrangement uses TRBV28 and TRBJ2-2; unclear D gene. CDR1 is MDHEN and CDR2 is SYDVKM in the germline V gene. V was clipped by 5 bases and J by 1 base, with 2 bases between them. The CDR3 is 12 residues long. The CDR3 sequence is CASSQNTGELFF. CDR3 DNA sequence: TGTGCCAGCAGTCAGAACACCGGGGAGCTGTTTTTT.

Concerning this clone itself: Other DNA sequences from this sample encode an identical CDR3 as well. The chain links TRBV2 to TRBJ2-2, with a weak D call TRBD2 (6 bases). The V and J ends lost 4 bases and 4 bases respectively, with 7 bases between them. The CDR3 is made up of 13 amino acids. In germline, CDR1 is SNHLY, CDR2 FYNNEI. CDR3 amino acids: CASSVGSTGELFF. The CDR3 DNA reads as TGTGCCAGCAGTGTCGGGAGCACCGGGGAGCTGTTTTTT.

This chain connects TRBV6-5 to TRBJ1-1, with D uncertain. The CDR3 spans 15 residues. Germline V gene sequence: CDR1 MNHEY, CDR2 SVGAGI. V lost 6 bases, J lost 1 base, and 15 bases lay in between. The CDR3 sequence is CASSRYGNANTEAFF. CDR3 DNA sequence: TGTGCCAGCAGCAGGTATGGGAACGCGAACACTGAAGCTTTCTTT.

V usage is TRBV19 and J usage is TRBJ2-7; the D gene is possibly TRBD2 (6 bases). Trimming pared 5 bases from V and 5 bases from J, leaving 13 bases between. The CDR3 covers 13 residues. Germline CDR1 is LNHDA and CDR2 is SQIVND (reference sequence). CDR3 protein: CASSLGLADEQYF. The CDR3 coding sequence is TGTGCCAGTAGTTTGGGACTCGCTGACGAGCAGTACTTC.

This rearrangement joins TRBV6-1 to TRBJ1-1; no clear D. V gave up 0 bases and J gave up 1 base, with 9 bases separating them. The CDR3 runs 15 residues. CDR1 MNHNS and CDR2 SASEGT come from the germline V gene. The CDR3 DNA reads TGTGCCAGCAGTGAAGCTTGGACCCGGAACACTGAAGCTTTCTTT. It specifies CASSEAWTRNTEAFF.

The chain employs TRBV7-9 and TRBJ1-1, with a tentative D call TRBD1 (5 bases). Looked up from germline, CDR1 is SEHNR and CDR2 is FQNEAQ (reference sequence). The CDR3 loop spans 15 amino acids. Trimming removed 3 bases at V and 6 bases at J, with 17 bases between. CDR3 region: CASSFTQGKDAEAFF. CDR3 nucleotide sequence: TGTGCCAGCAGCTTCACCCAGGGAAAGGACGCTGAAGCTTTCTTT.

The gene calls are TRBV14 and TRBJ2-1; D ambiguous. The CDR3 length is 16 residues. Trimming pared 0 bases from V and 3 bases from J, leaving 12 bases between. Germline lookup yields CDR1 SGHDN and CDR2 FVKESK. The CDR3, as DNA: TGTGCCAGCAGCCAAGAATTTCACAGAAACTACAATGAGCAGTTCTTC. Translated: CASSQEFHRNYNEQFF.

The V and J genes are TRBV10-3 and TRBJ2-7, with D maybe TRBD1 (6 bases). CDR3 size: 13 residues. V was trimmed by 4 bases and J by 5 bases, leaving 12 bases between them. Germline assignment: CDR1 ENHRY and CDR2 SYGVKD. In DNA form, the CDR3 reads TGTGCCATCAGTGGACAGGTGCGAAACGAGCAGTACTTC. Its protein product is CAISGQVRNEQYF.

This clone was found once. The chain recombines TRBV30 with TRBJ2-3; D possibly corresponds to TRBD2 (5 bases). Germline V gene data show CDR1 as GTSNPN and CDR2 as SVGIG (reference sequence). The V and J ends lost 0 bases and 2 bases respectively, with 9 bases between them. This CDR3 has 14 amino acids. The CDR3 spells CAWSVPGSTDTQYF. The CDR3 DNA sequence: TGTGCCTGGAGTGTACCGGGATCCACAGATACGCAGTATTTT.

The chain carries TRBV28 and TRBJ2-1; 7 bases are a match to TRBD2. CDR3 size: 19 residues. Trimming took 3 bases from V and 1 from J; bases not matched to a gene: 15. Germline V gives CDR1 MDHEN, CDR2 SYDVKM. This chain's CDR3 is CASSFLPRAGEVSYNEQFF. The CDR3 nucleotides read TGTGCCAGCAGTTTTCTCCCCCGGGCGGGAGAAGTTTCCTACAATGAGCAGTTCTTC.

The genes are TRBV5-4 and TRBJ2-5; 7 bases line up with TRBD2. The CDR3 is made up of 14 amino acids. Germline V gene sequence: CDR1 SGHNT, CDR2 YYREEE (reference sequence). The junction had 4 bases not matched to a gene; V was cut back by 0 bases and J by 5 bases. CDR3 in DNA: TGTGCCAGCAGCTTGGGACTAGCAATCGAGACCCAGTACTTC. It translates to CASSLGLAIETQYF.